The clone carrying this TCR beta chain has a handful of counts. Its antigen is undetermined. Germline assignment: CDR1 SQVTM and CDR2 ANQGSEA. Losses at the gene ends were 4 bases for V and 3 bases for J; bases not matched to a gene: 6. The CDR3 loop spans 14 amino acids. Unique molecular identifiers were used in preparing the TCRbeta library. One entry per CDR3 protein, called by TCRdb with MiXCR from the PCR reads. The sample lists just over 950,000 distinct CDR3 sequences, about 29% occurring once. The sample belongs to a study of T-cell reconstitution after alpha-beta-depleted transplantation in children. Study findings and constraints: Fresh T-cell production supplied most of the T-cell counts and diversity seen one year after transplant. Reportedly, alpha-beta T cells present about two months post-transplant originated from several hundred expanded clones of graft origin.

The sequenced sample was PBMCs, mostly from graft donor cells, obtained 360 days after TCRalphabeta/CD19-depleted stem cell transplant. The chain joins TRBV29-1 to TRBJ2-1, with TRBD1 matching over 7 bases. This sequence was found in a boy under three years old who had a stem cell transplant for SCID, so the T cells may come from the graft donor. The CDR3 reads CSVADRAGYNEQFF. The CDR3 nucleotides read TGCAGCGTTGCAGACAGGGCGGGCTACAATGAGCAGTTCTTC.